Presented here are 20 T cell receptor beta chains from one specimen sequenced in a study of beta chain features in type 1 diabetes (dated by TCRdb to 2016 to 2019). Libraries came from the immunoSEQ multiplex PCR assay. All of the isolated RNA was reverse transcribed with the High Capacity cDNA Reverse Transcription Kit, so expressed TCRB transcripts were sequenced. The immuneACCESS repertoire file appears here via TCRdb, limited to in-frame rearrangements. These files lack a portion of the clones; in checked studies, under half of the deficit traces to unresolved V genes, and the cause of the others is not known. This sample holds fewer than 350,000 clones; roughly 8% were observed only once. The leading ten clones occupy roughly 1% of the sample. Material: central memory CD4+ T cells from blood. These receptors were taken from a woman younger than 30 in good health.

J is TRBJ1-2 and V is TRBV2; a possible D gene is TRBD1 (6 bases). Deletions cut 11 bases from V and 4 bases from J, with 14 bases between. The germline V gene encodes CDR1 SNHLY and CDR2 FYNNEI. The CDR3 contains 12 residues. The CDR3 DNA reads as TGTGCCGGGGACAAGCGACCCTATGGCTACACCTTC. It codes for CAGDKRPYGYTF.

This clone showed up many times. This rearrangement joins TRBV7-2 to TRBJ1-5; maybe TRBD1 (5 bases). Germline CDR1 reads SGHTA; CDR2 reads FQGNSA. The length of the CDR3 is 15 residues. The V end was cut by 1 base, the J end by 4 bases, with 11 bases between. The CDR3 loop reads CASSLVYGANQPQHF. The CDR3 bases are TGTGCCAGCAGCTTAGTGTACGGGGCAAATCAGCCCCAGCATTTT. Using reference TRBV7-2 and TRBJ1-5 for the parts outside the CDR3, the full variable domain is GAGVSQSPSNKVTEKGKDVELRCDPISGHTALYWYRQSLGQGLEFLIYFQGNSAPDKSGLPSDRFSAERTGGSVSTLTIQRTQQEDSAVYLCASSLVYGANQPQHFGDGTRLSIL.

Of note for this clone: Other nucleotide sequences from this sample produce the same CDR3. V usage is TRBV7-9 and J usage is TRBJ1-5; tentative D call: TRBD1 (5 bases). Germline CDR1 is SEHNR and CDR2 is FQNEAQ (reference sequence). The CDR3 is made up of 14 amino acids. The V end lost 5 bases, the J end lost 4 bases, and 12 bases lay between the germline ends. CDR3 amino acids: CASSPGTGNQPQHF. The CDR3 DNA reads TGTGCCAGCAGCCCAGGGACGGGAAATCAGCCCCAGCATTTT.

This clone has just a few counts. The CDR3 sequence is CASSTRQGQETQYF. CDR3 coding DNA: TGTGCCAGCAGCACCCGACAGGGGCAAGAGACCCAGTACTTC. The rearrangement links TRBV5-5 to TRBJ2-5; 8 nucleotides align to TRBD1. The CDR3 length is 14 residues. The germline CDR1 and CDR2 sequences are SGHKS and YYEKEE (reference sequence). With 4 bases clipped from V and 2 bases from J, the junction kept 4 bases outside the gene matches.

V gene TRBV6-1 combines with J gene TRBJ2-7; D remains unclear. CDR1 and CDR2 (germline): MNHNS, SASEGT. The ends were cut back, 5 bases at V and 6 bases at J, with 17 bases in the middle. This CDR3 spans 14 amino acids. The CDR3 here is CASSLPRPQREQYF. The CDR3 nucleotides read TGTGCCAGCAGTCTCCCACGCCCCCAGCGCGAGCAGTACTTC.

Turning to this clone: Other DNA sequences in the same sample also yield this CDR3. The chain links TRBV5-1 to TRBJ1-1; D is undetermined. Germline V gene lookup returns CDR1 SGHRS and CDR2 YFSETQ. V was shortened by 1 base and J by 1 base, with 8 bases between the two germline ends. CDR3 size: 14 residues. The CDR3 protein is CASSLLSQNTEAFF. CDR3 coding DNA: TGCGCCAGCAGCTTGCTATCCCAGAACACTGAAGCTTTCTTT.

This clone was detected ten times or more. This chain uses TRBV30 with TRBJ1-2; 8 positions agree with TRBD1. Germline V CDR1 and CDR2: GTSNPN, SVGIG (reference sequence). The CDR3 loop spans 12 amino acids. Written as DNA, the CDR3 is TGTGGTGGACAGGGTCGGCGATATGGCTACACCTTC. Encoded protein: CGGQGRRYGYTF.

V and J are TRBV6-6 and TRBJ1-6, with a tentative D call TRBD1 (5 bases). Trimming stripped 5 bases from V and 7 bases from J, with 9 bases between. This CDR3 comprises 13 residues. Germline V gene data show CDR1 as MNHNY and CDR2 as SVGAGI (reference sequence). Here the CDR3 DNA reads TGTGCCAGCAGTCCCGGGGGGAATTCACCCCTCCACTTT. It specifies CASSPGGNSPLHF.

Only a few counts were recorded for this clone. The CDR3 DNA sequence: TGTGCCAGCAGCTTAGACAAGCATCAGCCCCAGCATTTT. Translated, it gives CASSLDKHQPQHF. V usage is TRBV7-2 and J usage is TRBJ1-5; D gene uncertain. This CDR3 spans 13 amino acids. The V gene lost 1 base and the J gene lost 5 bases, with 6 bases spanning the gap. Germline V gene lookup returns CDR1 SGHTA and CDR2 FQGNSA.

This clone turned up a few times. The chain carries TRBV21-1 and TRBJ2-1; the D segment call TRBD2 is taken from the table without a DNA check. TRBV21-1 is termed a pseudogene. This CDR3 contains 16 residues. The CDR3 coding sequence is TGTGCCAGCAGCAAAGGGGGGACTAGCGGGACAAATGAGCAGTTCTTC. This gives the protein CASSKGGTSGTNEQFF.

To note about this clone: Other nucleotide sequences in the sample specify the same CDR3. The rearrangement joins TRBV9 to TRBJ2-7; D remains unclear. The V gene's germline CDR1 is SGDLS and CDR2 YYNGEE. The CDR3 contains 13 residues. The germline V and J ends were trimmed by 0 bases and 2 bases, with 6 bases remaining between them. The CDR3 here is CASSVGNTYEQYF. CDR3 DNA sequence: TGTGCCAGCAGCGTAGGTAATACCTACGAGCAGTACTTC.

This clone was observed a few times. The V and J genes are TRBV14 and TRBJ2-3; D remains ambiguous. Trimming stripped 0 bases from V and 2 bases from J, with 9 bases between. The CDR3 is made up of 15 amino acids. The germline V gene has CDR1 SGHDN and CDR2 FVKESK. The CDR3, as DNA: TGTGCCAGCAGCCAAGATGTACTTTTCACAGATACGCAGTATTTT. It specifies CASSQDVLFTDTQYF.

A few counts support this clone. The CDR3 sequence: CASSYRVPPSGNTIYF. The CDR3 nucleotides are TGTGCCAGCAGTTACCGGGTTCCCCCAAGTGGAAACACCATATATTTT. This chain connects TRBV27 to TRBJ1-3; D remains ambiguous. The germline V gene encodes CDR1 MNHEY and CDR2 SMNVEV (reference sequence). CDR3 size: 16 residues. V dropped 4 bases and J dropped 3 bases, with 16 bases sitting between them.

The chain recombines TRBV7-8 with TRBJ1-4; D remains ambiguous. The CDR3 is 12 amino acids. V was shortened by 2 bases and J by 6 bases, with 4 bases between the two germline ends. Germline CDR1 is SGHVS and CDR2 is FQNEAQ. This CDR3 reads CASSLSYEKLFF. CDR3 coding DNA: TGTGCCAGCAGCTTATCGTATGAAAAACTGTTTTTT.

V gene TRBV11-2 combines with J gene TRBJ2-5; 11 nucleotides line up with TRBD2. Looked up from germline, CDR1 is SGHAT and CDR2 is FQNNGV. The length of the CDR3 is 15 residues. Trimming at V came to 5 bases and at J to 5 bases, leaving 7 bases not matched to a gene. CDR3 sequence (DNA): TGTGCCAGCAGCACCCCGCTAGCGGGGGGCGAGACCCAGTACTTC. This codes for CASSTPLAGGETQYF.

The chain employs TRBV5-4 and TRBJ1-3, with TRBD1 identical over 10 bases. The CDR3 is made up of 14 amino acids. The J segment lost 7 bases and the V segment lost 4 bases, leaving 5 bases of the junction unmatched. The V gene's germline CDR1 is SGHNT and CDR2 YYREEE (reference sequence). The CDR3 region has the DNA TGTGCCAGCAGCCTCGGACAGGGGGATAACACCATATATTTT. Amino acids: CASSLGQGDNTIYF.

This clone has more than one count but fewer than ten. This chain uses TRBV6-1 with TRBJ1-1; D is perhaps TRBD1 (6 bases). The V gene lost 2 bases and the J gene lost 1 base, with 11 bases spanning the gap. The germline V gene encodes CDR1 MNHNS and CDR2 SASEGT. This CDR3 has 15 residues. The CDR3 protein is CASSELGHPNTEAFF. The CDR3 DNA follows: TGTGCCAGCAGTGAACTGGGACACCCGAACACTGAAGCTTTCTTT.

J is TRBJ2-1 and V is TRBV29-1, with 10 bases lining up with TRBD2. The CDR3 sequence is 15 residues long. The germline V gene has CDR1 SQVTM and CDR2 ANQGSEA. V shed 7 bases, J shed 4 bases, and the junction held 10 bases outside the gene matches. The CDR3 DNA follows: TGCAGCGGGACGCCTCGAGCGGGAGGGTACAATGAGCAGTTCTTC. It encodes CSGTPRAGGYNEQFF.

The chain combines TRBV10-1 with TRBJ1-2; D not resolved. The CDR3 covers 13 residues. Trimming took 2 bases from V and 7 from J, leaving 11 bases between them. From germline, CDR1 is WNHNN and CDR2 SYGVQD (reference sequence). CDR3 in DNA: TGCGCCAGCAGTGAGCCCGCGAGGCGTGGCTACACCTTC. It translates to CASSEPARRGYTF.

The V and J genes are TRBV29-1 and TRBJ2-2; D is uncertain. This CDR3 is 14 amino acids long. Germline-derived CDR1 and CDR2 are SQVTM and ANQGSEA. Trimming left V 4 bases short and J 4 bases short, with 13 bases between. The CDR3 region is CSVGIATSTGELFF. CDR3 in DNA: TGCAGCGTTGGCATAGCAACAAGCACCGGGGAGCTGTTTTTT.